These T cell receptor beta chains were read from a single sample in a study of shared clonotypes between healthy human individuals. Assay used: immunoSEQ multiplex PCR; TCRdb lists only in-frame clones, some missing. The sample gives over 2 million clones, 85% to 95% of which show up once; about 0.41% is in the top ten. Material for sequencing was naive CD4+ T cells from PBMCs. These receptors all stem from a man in his late teens or twenties in good health. Some clones in this sample may be carry-over from other donors' samples. Each CDR3 is given with its conserved first and last residue. The order of the fields is V gene, D gene, clone size, J gene, CDR3 protein, CDR3 DNA. The D gene is left open where the match is weak. Size is stated for part of the rows, as once, few or many counts, or as a class when the clone is expanded.

TRBV19	-	-	TRBJ1-5	CASSQPPIGVQPQHF	TGTGCCAGTAGCCAACCCCCCATCGGGGTTCAGCCCCAGCATTTT
TRBV2	-	-	TRBJ1-2	CASSEATGTIYYGYTF	TGTGCCAGCAGTGAAGCAACCGGGACAATCTACTATGGCTACACCTTC
TRBV5-1	TRBD2	-	TRBJ2-5	CASSLAGTSGPQETQYF	TGCGCCAGCAGCTTGGCCGGGACTAGCGGGCCACAAGAGACCCAGTACTTC
TRBV5-1	-	-	TRBJ1-2	CASSPYWGSNYGYTF	TGCGCCAGCAGCCCATATTGGGGGTCTAACTATGGCTACACCTTC
TRBV2	-	-	TRBJ2-1	CATLSDSYNEQFF	TGTGCCACCCTTTCAGACTCCTACAATGAGCAGTTCTTC
TRBV9	TRBD1	-	TRBJ2-7	CASSHRGDRAIHEQYF	TGTGCCAGCAGCCATAGGGGGGACAGGGCGATACACGAGCAGTACTTC
TRBV6-1	TRBD1	-	TRBJ2-1	CASRRDSYDEQFF	TGTGCCAGCAGGAGGGACAGCTACGATGAGCAGTTCTTC
TRBV5-1	-	-	TRBJ2-5	CASSYEQVEETQYF	TGCGCCAGCAGCTACGAACAGGTTGAGGAGACCCAGTACTTC
TRBV30	TRBD2	once	TRBJ2-3	CAWKAGGPTQYF	TGTGCCTGGAAGGCGGGAGGGCCGACGCAGTATTTT
TRBV27	-	-	TRBJ2-2	CASSFSNTGELFF	TGTGCCAGCAGTTTTTCGAACACCGGGGAGCTGTTTTTT
TRBV2	TRBD1	-	TRBJ2-7	CASTRQGAYEQYF	TGTGCCAGCACGCGACAGGGTGCCTACGAGCAGTACTTC
TRBV28	-	-	TRBJ1-2	CASSWTYRESNYGYTF	TGTGCCAGCAGTTGGACGTACAGGGAATCGAACTATGGCTACACCTTC
TRBV7-9	TRBD1	-	TRBJ2-7	CASSSQQGVYEQYF	TGTGCCAGCAGCTCTCAACAGGGGGTCTACGAGCAGTACTTC
TRBV6-6	TRBD2	-	TRBJ2-1	CASSSRVGLAGQFF	TGTGCCAGCAGTTCACGGGTGGGGCTAGCGGGACAGTTCTTC
TRBV11-2	-	-	TRBJ1-5	CASSLNGNSNQPQHF	TGTGCCAGCAGCTTAAACGGAAATAGCAATCAGCCCCAGCATTTT
TRBV6-1	-	-	TRBJ1-1	CASSEALGDEAFF	TGTGCCAGCAGTGAAGCGCTAGGGGATGAAGCTTTCTTT
TRBV10-1	-	-	TRBJ2-7	CASSDQPAPPGDRYF	TGCGCCAGCAGTGACCAGCCGGCCCCCCCAGGGGACCGGTACTTC
TRBV9	-	-	TRBJ1-2	CASSGGERGGYGYTF	TGTGCCAGCAGCGGGGGAGAGAGGGGCGGCTATGGCTACACCTTC
TRBV27	-	-	TRBJ2-5	CASSSERGVREGETQYF	TGTGCCAGCAGTTCCGAGAGAGGAGTCCGAGAGGGGGAGACCCAGTACTTC
TRBV11-3	TRBD2	-	TRBJ2-7	CASSPPGLALISYEQYF	TGTGCCAGCAGCCCACCGGGACTAGCCCTGATCTCCTACGAGCAGTACTTC
TRBV29-1	-	few	TRBJ1-5	CSVADRDQPQHF	TGCAGCGTTGCGGACCGAGATCAGCCCCAGCATTTT